This T cell receptor beta chain was observed in a study of T cells and Merkel cell carcinoma outcomes. This clone was detected once. The assay was immunoSEQ multiplex PCR, and TCRdb's table has in-frame clones only and misses some. The sample has about 930 clones; 90% are singletons. J gave up 4 bases and V 7 bases, and 11 bases lay outside the gene matches. The germline gives CDR1 MDHEN, CDR2 SYDVKM. The CDR3 length is 16 residues. Sequenced sample: tumor tissue from Merkel cell carcinoma. The chain employs TRBV28 and TRBJ2-1; 9 positions agree with TRBD2. The origin of this receptor is a human donor with Merkel cell carcinoma. CDR3 nucleotides: TGTGCCAGCAAACCCGGGACTAGCCCCGTTTACAATGAGCAGTTCTTC. It yields the protein CASKPGTSPVYNEQFF. Filled out from reference TRBV28 and TRBJ2-1, the complete variable domain reads DVKVTQSSRYLVKRTGEKVFLECVQDMDHENMFWYRQDPGLGLRLIYFSYDVKMKEKGDIPEGYSVSREKKERFSLILESASTNQTSMYLCASKPGTSPVYNEQFFGPGTRLTVL.